This entry is about one T cell receptor beta chain. Its antigen is unknown. The data were obtained in a study of human T cells and chemical hapten exposure. Broader study findings: Expanded TCR counts at PT1 went up together with patch test score, a positive correlation.

The CDR3 has 11 residues. Germline lookup yields CDR1 DFQATT and CDR2 SNEGSKA (reference sequence). The germline V and J ends were trimmed by 3 bases and 11 bases, with 12 bases remaining between them. Library preparation tagged each individual cDNA molecule with a unique molecular identifier. In TCRdb, the RACE reads were re-called with MiXCR into one record per CDR3 protein. The table shows 65,000 to 85,000 distinct CDR3 sequences, with 12% occurring only once. The time point denotes: patch test 1, 2 weeks after DPC sensitization. Treatment noted: therapeutic diphenylcyclopropenone sensitization with weekly scalp DPC. Only after blood had been drawn was each patch test applied. The template was total RNA from unfractionated whole blood.

The chain couples TRBV20-1 to TRBJ2-3; D uncertain. The TCR sequence derives from a woman aged 60 to 75 with alopecia areata. Some clones in this sample may be carry-over from other donors' samples. Material: whole blood, obtained in connection with sensitization to the hapten diphenylcyclopropenone (DPC). This CDR3 reads CSARTGLGQYF. The CDR3 DNA sequence: TGCAGTGCTAGGACCGGGCTCGGGCAGTATTTT.